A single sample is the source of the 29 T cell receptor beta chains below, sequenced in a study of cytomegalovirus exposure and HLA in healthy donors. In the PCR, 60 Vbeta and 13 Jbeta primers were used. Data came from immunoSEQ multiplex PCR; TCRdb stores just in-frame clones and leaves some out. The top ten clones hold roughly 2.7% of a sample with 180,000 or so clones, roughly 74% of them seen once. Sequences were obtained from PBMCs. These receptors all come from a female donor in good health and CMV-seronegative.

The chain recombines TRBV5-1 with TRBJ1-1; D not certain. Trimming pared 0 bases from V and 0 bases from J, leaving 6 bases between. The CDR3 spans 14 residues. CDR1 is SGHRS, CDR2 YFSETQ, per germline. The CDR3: CASSLATMNTEAFF. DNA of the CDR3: TGCGCCAGCAGCTTGGCGACTATGAACACTGAAGCTTTCTTT. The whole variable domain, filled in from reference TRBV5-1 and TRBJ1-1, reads KAGVTQTPRYLIKTRGQQVTLSCSPISGHRSVSWYQQTPGQGLQFLFEYFSETQRNKGNFPGRFSGRQFSNSRSEMNVSTLELGDSALYLCASSLATMNTEAFFGQGTRLTVV.

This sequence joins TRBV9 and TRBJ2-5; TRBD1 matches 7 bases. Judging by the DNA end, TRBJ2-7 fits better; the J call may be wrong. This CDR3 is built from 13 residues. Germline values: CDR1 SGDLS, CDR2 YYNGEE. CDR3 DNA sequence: TGTGCCAGCAGCGGACAGGGATACCACGAGCAGTACTTC. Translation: CASSGQGYHEQYF.

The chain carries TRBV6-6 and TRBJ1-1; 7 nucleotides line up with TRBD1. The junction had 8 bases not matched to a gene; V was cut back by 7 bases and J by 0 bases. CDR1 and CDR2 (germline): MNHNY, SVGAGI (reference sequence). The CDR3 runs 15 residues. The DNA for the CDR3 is TGTGCCAGCACCAGGACTGACAGGGTGAACACTGAAGCTTTCTTT. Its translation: CASTRTDRVNTEAFF.

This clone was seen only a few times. The CDR3 DNA is TGTGCCAGCAGTTTAAGACCCCGTGGGGGGTTAGTCGAAAAACTGTTTTTT. It translates to CASSLRPRGGLVEKLFF. V is TRBV27 and J is TRBJ1-4; maybe TRBD1 (5 bases). CDR1 and CDR2 from the germline V gene are MNHEY and SMNVEV (reference sequence). Between the trimmed V and J ends, which lost 2 bases and 8 bases, there was a span of 21 bases. The CDR3 has 17 residues.

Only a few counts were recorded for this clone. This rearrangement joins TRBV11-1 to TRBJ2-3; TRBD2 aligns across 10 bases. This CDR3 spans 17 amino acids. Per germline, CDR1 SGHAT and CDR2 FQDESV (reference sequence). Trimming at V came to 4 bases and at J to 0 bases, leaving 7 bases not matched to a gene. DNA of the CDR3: TGTGCCAGCAGCTCGGGCACTAGCGGGACTAGCACAGATACGCAGTATTTT. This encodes CASSSGTSGTSTDTQYF.

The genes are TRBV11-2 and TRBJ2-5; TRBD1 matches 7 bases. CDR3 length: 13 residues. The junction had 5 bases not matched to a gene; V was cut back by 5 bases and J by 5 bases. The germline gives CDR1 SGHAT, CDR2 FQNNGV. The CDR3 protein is CASSRGQRETQYF. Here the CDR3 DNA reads TGTGCCAGCAGCCGGGGACAGAGGGAGACCCAGTACTTC.

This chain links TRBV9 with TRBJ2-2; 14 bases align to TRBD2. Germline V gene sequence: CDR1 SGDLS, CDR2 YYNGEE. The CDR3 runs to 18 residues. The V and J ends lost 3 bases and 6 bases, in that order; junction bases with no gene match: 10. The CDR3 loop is CASSDATSGRGLAGELFF. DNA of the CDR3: TGTGCCAGCAGCGATGCGACTAGCGGGAGGGGACTAGCCGGGGAGCTGTTTTTT.

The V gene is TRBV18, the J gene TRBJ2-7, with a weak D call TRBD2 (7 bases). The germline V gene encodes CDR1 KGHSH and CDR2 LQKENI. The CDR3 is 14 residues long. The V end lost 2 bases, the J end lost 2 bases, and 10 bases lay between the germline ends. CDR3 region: CASSPSGDTYEQYF. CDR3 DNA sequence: TGTGCCAGCTCACCAAGCGGGGACACCTACGAGCAGTACTTC.

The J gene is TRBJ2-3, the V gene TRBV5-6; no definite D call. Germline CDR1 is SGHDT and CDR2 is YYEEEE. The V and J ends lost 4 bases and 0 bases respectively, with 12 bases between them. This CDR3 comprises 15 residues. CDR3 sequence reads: CASSPLGTSTDTQYF. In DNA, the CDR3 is TGTGCCAGCAGCCCTCTAGGAACTAGCACAGATACGCAGTATTTT.

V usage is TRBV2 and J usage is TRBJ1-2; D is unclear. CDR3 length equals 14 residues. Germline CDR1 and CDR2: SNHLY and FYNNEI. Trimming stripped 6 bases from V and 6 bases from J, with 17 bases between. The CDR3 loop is CASSLLDKEHGYTF. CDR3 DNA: TGTGCCAGCAGCCTTCTCGACAAGGAACATGGCTACACCTTC.

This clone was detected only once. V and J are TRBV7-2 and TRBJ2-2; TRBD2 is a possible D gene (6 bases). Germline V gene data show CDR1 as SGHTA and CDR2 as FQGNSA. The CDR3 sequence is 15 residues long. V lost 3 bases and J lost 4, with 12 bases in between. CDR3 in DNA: TGTGCCAGCAGCTTTAGCGGAACGTTCACCGGGGAGCTGTTTTTT. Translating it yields CASSFSGTFTGELFF.

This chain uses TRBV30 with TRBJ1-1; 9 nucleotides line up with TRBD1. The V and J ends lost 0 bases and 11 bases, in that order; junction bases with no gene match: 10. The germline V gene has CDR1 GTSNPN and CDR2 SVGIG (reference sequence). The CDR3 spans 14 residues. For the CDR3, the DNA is TGTGCCTGGAGTGTACTTCGACAGGGGGTTACGGCTTTCTTT. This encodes CAWSVLRQGVTAFF.

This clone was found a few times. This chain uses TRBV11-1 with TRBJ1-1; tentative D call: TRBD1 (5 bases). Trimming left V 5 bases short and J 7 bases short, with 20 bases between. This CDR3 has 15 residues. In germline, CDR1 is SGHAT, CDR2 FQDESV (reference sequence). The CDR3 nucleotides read TGTGCCAGCAGCCTCCGGGACCCCGGGGGGGGTGAAGCTTTCTTT. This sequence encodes CASSLRDPGGGEAFF.

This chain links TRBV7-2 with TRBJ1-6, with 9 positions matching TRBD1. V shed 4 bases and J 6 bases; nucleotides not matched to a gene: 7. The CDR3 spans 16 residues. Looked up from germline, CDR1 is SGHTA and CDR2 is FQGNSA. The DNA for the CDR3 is TGTGCCAGCAGCTCTGGGCCGGGACAGGGTAATTCACCCCTCCACTTT. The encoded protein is CASSSGPGQGNSPLHF.

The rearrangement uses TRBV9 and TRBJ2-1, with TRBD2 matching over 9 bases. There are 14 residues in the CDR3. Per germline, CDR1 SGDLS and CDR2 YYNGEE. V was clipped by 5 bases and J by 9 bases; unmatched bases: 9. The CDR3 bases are TGTGCCAGCAGTAGAGGCGGGGGGGCCCTTGAGCAGTTCTTC. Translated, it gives CASSRGGGALEQFF.

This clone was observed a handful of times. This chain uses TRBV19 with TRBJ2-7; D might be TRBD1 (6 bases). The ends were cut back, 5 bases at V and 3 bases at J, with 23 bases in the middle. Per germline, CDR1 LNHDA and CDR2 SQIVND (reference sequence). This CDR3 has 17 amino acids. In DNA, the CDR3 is TGTGCCAGTAGTGTCGCAAGTGGGGGCTTGGCCGACTACGAGCAGTACTTC. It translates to CASSVASGGLADYEQYF.

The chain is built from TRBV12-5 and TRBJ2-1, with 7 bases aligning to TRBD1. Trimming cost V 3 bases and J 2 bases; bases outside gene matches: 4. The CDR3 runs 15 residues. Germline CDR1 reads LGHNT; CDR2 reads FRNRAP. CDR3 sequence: CASGLSQGAYNEQFF. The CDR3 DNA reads TGTGCTAGTGGTTTAAGTCAGGGGGCCTACAATGAGCAGTTCTTC.

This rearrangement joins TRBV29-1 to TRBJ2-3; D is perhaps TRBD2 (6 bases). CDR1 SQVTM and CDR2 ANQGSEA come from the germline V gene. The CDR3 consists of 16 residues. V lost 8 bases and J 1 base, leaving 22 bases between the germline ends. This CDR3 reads CSPMGGQVPGTDTQYF. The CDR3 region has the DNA TGCAGCCCCATGGGGGGTCAGGTACCTGGCACAGATACGCAGTATTTT.

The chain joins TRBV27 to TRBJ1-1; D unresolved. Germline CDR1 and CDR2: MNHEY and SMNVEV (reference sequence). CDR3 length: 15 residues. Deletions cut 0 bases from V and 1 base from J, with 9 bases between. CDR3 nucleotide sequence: TGTGCCAGCAGTTTATCGGGAGGGTGGAACACTGAAGCTTTCTTT. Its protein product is CASSLSGGWNTEAFF.

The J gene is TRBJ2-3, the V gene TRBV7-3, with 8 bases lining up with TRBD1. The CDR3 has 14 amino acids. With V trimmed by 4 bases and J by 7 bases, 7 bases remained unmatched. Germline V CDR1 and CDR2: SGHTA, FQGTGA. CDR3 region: CASSSDRAQNTQYF. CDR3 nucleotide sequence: TGTGCCAGCAGCTCGGACAGGGCGCAAAATACGCAGTATTTT.

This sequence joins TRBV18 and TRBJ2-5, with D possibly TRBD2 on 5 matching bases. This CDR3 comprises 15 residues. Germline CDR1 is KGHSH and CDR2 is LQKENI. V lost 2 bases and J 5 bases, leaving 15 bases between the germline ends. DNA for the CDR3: TGTGCCAGCTCACCAAAGGGAGCGCGGGCGGAGACCCAGTACTTC. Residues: CASSPKGARAETQYF.

CDR3 loop: CASSLTLSGGVNEQFF. CDR3 bases: TGTGCCAGCAGCTTAACCCTTAGCGGGGGGGTGAATGAGCAGTTCTTC. The gene calls are TRBV7-3 and TRBJ2-1, with TRBD2 matching 11 bases. The V gene end was trimmed by 0 bases and the J gene end by 7 bases; junction bases not matched to a gene: 5. The CDR3 spans 16 residues. Germline V CDR1 and CDR2: SGHTA, FQGTGA.

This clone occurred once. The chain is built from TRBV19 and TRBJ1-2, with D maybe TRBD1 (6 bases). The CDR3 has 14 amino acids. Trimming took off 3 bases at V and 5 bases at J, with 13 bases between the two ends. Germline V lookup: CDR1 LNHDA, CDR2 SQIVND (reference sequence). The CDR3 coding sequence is TGTGCCAGTAGTATCCTGGACAGTACGTATGGCTACACCTTC. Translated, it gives CASSILDSTYGYTF.

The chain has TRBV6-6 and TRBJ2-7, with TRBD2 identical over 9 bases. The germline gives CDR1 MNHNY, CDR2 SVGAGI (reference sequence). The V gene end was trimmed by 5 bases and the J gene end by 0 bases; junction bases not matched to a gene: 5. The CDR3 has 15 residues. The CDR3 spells CASSTTSGISYEQYF. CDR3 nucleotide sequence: TGTGCCAGCAGTACGACTAGCGGAATCTCCTACGAGCAGTACTTC.

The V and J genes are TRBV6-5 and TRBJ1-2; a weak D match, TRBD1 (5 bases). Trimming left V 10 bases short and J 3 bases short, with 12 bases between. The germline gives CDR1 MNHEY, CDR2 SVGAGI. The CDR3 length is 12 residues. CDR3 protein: CATQRGDYGYTF. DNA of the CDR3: TGTGCCACTCAGCGGGGGGACTATGGCTACACCTTC.

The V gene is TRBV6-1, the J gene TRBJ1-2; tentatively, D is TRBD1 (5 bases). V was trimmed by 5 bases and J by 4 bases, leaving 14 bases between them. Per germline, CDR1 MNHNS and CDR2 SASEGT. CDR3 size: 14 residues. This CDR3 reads CASSLQAGGYGYTF. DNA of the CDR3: TGTGCCAGCAGTTTACAGGCGGGGGGCTATGGCTACACCTTC.

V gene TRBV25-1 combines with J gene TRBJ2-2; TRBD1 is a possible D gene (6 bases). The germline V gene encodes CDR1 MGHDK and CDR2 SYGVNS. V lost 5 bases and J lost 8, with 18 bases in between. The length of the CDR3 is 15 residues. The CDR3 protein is CASSKPHRAGGELFF. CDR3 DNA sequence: TGTGCCAGCAGTAAACCTCACAGGGCTGGAGGGGAGCTGTTTTTT.

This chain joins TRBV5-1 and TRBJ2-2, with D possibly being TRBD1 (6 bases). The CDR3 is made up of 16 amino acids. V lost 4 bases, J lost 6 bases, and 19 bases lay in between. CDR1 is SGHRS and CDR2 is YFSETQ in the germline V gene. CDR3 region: CASSLTGKTSAGELFF. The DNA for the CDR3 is TGCGCCAGCAGCCTAACAGGGAAAACATCAGCCGGGGAGCTGTTTTTT.

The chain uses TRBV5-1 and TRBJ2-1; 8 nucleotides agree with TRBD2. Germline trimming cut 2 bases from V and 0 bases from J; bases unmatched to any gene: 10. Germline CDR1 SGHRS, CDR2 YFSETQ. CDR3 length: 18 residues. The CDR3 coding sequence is TGCGCCAGCAGCTTACCGGCACTAGCGGAGAGCTCCTACAATGAGCAGTTCTTC. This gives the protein CASSLPALAESSYNEQFF.